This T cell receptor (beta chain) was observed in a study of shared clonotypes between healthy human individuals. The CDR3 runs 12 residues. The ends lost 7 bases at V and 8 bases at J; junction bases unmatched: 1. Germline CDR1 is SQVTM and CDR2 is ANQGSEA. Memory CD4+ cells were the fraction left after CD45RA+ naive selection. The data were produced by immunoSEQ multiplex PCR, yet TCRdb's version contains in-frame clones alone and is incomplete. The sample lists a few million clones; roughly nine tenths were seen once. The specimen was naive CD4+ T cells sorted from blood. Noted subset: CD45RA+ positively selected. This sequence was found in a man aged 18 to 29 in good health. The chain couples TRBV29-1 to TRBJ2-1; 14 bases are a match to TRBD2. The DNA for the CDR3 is TGCAGCGCGGGACTAGCGGGAGATGAGCAGTTCTTC. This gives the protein CSAGLAGDEQFF.